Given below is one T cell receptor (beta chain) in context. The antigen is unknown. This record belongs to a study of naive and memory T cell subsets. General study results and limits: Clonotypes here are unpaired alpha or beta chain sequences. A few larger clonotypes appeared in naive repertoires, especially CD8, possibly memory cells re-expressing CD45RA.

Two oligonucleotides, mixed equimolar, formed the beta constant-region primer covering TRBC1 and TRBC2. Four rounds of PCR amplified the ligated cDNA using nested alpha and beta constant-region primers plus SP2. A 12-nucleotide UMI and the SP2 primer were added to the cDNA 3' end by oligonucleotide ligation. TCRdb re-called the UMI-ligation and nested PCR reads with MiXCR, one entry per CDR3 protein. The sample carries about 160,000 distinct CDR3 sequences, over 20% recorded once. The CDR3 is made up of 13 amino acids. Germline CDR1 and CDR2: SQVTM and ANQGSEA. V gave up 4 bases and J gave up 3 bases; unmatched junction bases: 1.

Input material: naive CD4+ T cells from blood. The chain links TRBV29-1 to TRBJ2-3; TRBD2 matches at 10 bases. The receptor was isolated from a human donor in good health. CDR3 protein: CSVASGRTDTQYF. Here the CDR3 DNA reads TGCAGCGTTGCTAGCGGGAGAACAGATACGCAGTATTTT.